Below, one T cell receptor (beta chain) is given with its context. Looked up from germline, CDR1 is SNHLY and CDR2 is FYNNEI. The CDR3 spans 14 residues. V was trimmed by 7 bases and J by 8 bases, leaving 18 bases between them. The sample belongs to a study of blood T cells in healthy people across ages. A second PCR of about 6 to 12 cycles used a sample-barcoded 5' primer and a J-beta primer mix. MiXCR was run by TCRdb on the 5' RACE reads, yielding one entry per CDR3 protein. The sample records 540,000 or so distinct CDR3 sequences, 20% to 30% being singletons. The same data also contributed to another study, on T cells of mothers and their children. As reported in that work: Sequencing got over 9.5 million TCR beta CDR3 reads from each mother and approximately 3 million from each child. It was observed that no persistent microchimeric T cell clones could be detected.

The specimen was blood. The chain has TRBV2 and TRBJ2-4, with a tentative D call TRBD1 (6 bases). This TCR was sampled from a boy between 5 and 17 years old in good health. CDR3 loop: CASIKTPEGDIQYF. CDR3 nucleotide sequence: TGTGCCAGCATTAAAACTCCAGAGGGGGACATTCAGTACTTC.